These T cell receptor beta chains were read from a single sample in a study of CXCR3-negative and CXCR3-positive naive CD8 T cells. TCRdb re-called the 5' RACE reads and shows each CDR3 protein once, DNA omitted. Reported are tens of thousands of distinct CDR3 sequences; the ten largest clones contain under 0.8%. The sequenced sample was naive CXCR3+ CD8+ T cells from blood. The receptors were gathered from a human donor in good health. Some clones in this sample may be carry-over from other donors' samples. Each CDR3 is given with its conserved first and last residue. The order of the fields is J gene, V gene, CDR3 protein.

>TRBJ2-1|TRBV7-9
CASSLAGTASSSYNEQFF
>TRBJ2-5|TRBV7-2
CASSRNRLEETQYF
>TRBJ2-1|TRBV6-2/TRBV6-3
CASSYTRTDNEQFF
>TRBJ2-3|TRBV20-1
CSARDLHPGPADTQYF
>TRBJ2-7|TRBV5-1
CASSYEGAGEQYF
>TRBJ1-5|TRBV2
CASSEDSYSNQPQHF
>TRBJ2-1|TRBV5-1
CASSPTTSGYEQFF
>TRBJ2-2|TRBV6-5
CASSFQTSGGYTGELFF
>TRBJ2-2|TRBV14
CASSQDVQSNTGELFF
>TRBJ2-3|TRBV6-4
CASSDSWAQYF
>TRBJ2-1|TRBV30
CACSGGAVEQFF
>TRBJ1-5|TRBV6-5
CASSPGTGTNQPQHF
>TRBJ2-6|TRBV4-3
CASSQDVASGANVLTF
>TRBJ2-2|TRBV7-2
CASPTGANTGELFF
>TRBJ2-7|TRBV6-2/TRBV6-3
CASRTGVYEQYF
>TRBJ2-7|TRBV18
CASSPPGESHSYEQYF
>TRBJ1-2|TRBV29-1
CSGRTGANYGYTF
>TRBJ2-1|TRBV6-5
CASSTRTGRANEQFF
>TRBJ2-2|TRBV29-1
CSVEEANTGELFF
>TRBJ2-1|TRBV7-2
CASSLDSFSYNEQFF
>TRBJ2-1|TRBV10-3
CAISDPDTGHNGEQFF
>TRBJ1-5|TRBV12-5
CASGFSVPNQPQHF
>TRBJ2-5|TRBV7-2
CASSPILEQETQYF
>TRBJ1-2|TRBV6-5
CASSPEGLNYGYTF
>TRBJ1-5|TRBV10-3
CAISQGFKANQPQHF
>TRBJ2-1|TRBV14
CASSHPEKRGGEQFF
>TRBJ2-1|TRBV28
CASSSRPGQYNEQFF
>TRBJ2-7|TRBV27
CASSLSLPIAEQYF
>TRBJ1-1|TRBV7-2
CASSIYGTGNTEAFF
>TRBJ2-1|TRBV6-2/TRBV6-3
CASSYELGVNEQFF
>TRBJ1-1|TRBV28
CASTFPGTEAFF
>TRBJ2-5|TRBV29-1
CSVEELAGGLETQYF
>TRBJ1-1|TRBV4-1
CASSPRQGNTEAFF
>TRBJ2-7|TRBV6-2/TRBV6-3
CASSSGVYEQYF
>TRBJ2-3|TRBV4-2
CASSQDTLADTQYF
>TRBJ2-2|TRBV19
CASGQWNTGELFF
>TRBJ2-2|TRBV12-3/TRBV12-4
CASSQQGGPTGELFF
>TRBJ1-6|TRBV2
CASSEALNDSPLHF
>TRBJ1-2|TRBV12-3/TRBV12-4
CASSLVGANYGYTF
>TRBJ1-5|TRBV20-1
CSARDRDTEQPQHF
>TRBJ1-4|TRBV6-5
CASSIRGLANEKLFF
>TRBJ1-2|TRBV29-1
CSVAGGRGYGYTF
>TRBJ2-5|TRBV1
CTSISGGPETQYF
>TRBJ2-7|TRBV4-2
CASSQGRGRSSYEQYF
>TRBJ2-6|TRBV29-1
CSVEEKLIRTGDGANVLTF
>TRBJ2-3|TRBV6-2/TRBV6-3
CASSGLAEKVYTDTQYF
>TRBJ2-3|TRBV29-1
CSVGDRLDTQYF
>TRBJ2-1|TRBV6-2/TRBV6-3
CASSYLESSNEQFF
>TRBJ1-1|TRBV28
CASSERTGVIVWNTEAFF
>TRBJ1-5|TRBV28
CASSQRQGYSNQPQHF
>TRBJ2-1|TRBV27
CASSRGGPHNEQFF
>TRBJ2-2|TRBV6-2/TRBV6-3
CASLWGTGELFF
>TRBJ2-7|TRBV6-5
CASSYSQGSYEQYF
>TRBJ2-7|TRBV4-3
CASSQVRGPGEQYF
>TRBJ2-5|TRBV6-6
CATELGETQYF
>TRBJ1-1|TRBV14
CASTETGMNTEAFF
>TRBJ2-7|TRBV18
CASSPSPPTGVDHEQYF
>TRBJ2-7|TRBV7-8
CASSLIGTSSYEQYF
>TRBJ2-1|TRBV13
CASSPSGTGVNEQFF